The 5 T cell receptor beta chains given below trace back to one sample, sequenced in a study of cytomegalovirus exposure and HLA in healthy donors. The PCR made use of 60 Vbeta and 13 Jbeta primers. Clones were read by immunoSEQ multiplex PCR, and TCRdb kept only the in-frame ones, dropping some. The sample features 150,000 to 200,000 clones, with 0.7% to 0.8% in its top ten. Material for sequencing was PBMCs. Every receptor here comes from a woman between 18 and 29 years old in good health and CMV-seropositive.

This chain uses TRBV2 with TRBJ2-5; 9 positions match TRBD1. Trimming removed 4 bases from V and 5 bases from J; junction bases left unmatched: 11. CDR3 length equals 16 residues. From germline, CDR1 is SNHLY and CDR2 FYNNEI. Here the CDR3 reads CASSVLRDRESETQYF. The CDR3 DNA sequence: TGTGCCAGCAGTGTTCTCCGGGACAGGGAGTCGGAGACCCAGTACTTC. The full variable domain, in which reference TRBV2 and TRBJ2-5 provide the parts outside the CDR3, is EPEVTQTPSHQVTQMGQEVILRCVPISNHLYFYWYRQILGQKVEFLVSFYNNEISEKSEIFDDQFSVERPDGSNFTLKIRSTKLEDSAMYFCASSVLRDRESETQYFGPGTRLLVL.

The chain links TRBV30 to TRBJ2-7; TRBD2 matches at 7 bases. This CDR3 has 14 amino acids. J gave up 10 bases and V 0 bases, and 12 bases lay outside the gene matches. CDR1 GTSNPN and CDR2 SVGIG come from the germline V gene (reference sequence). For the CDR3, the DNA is TGTGCCTGGAGTGTACTCCAGGGAGGGGTGGGTCAGTACTTC. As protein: CAWSVLQGGVGQYF.

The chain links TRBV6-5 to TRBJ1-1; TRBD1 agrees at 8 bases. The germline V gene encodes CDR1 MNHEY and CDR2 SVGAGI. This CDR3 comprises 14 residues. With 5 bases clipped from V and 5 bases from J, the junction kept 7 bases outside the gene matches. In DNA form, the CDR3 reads TGTGCCAGCAGTCCCGGACAGGGTTGGACTGAAGCTTTCTTT. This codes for CASSPGQGWTEAFF.

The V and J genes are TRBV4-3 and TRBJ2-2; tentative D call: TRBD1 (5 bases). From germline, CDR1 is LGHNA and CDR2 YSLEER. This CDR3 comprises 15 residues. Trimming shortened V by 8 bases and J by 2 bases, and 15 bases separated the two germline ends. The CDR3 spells CASGKSDSNTGELFF. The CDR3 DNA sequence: TGCGCCAGCGGCAAAAGTGACAGCAACACCGGGGAGCTGTTTTTT.

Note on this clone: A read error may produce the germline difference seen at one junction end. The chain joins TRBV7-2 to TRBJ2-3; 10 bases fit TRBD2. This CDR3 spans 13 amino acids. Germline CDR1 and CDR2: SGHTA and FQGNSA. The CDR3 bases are TGTGCCAGCAGCCCCATTCAGAGAGCGGGGGGGGTCTTT. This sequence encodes CASSPIQRAGGVF.